These 29 T cell receptor beta chains share one sample of origin, sequenced in a study of cytomegalovirus exposure and HLA in healthy donors. Data came from immunoSEQ multiplex PCR; TCRdb stores just in-frame clones and leaves some out. The sample records 200,000 or so clones, more than 80% being singletons. Sequenced input: PBMCs. The receptor set was obtained from a man aged 18-30 years in good health and CMV-seropositive.

The chain's CDR3 is CASSSRLGGNQPQHF. In nucleotides, the CDR3 is TGTGCCAGCAGCTCGCGCCTAGGGGGCAATCAGCCCCAGCATTTT. This chain links TRBV7-2 with TRBJ1-5; possibly TRBD1 for D (5 bases). Germline V gene sequence: CDR1 SGHTA, CDR2 FQGNSA. V lost 4 bases to trimming and J lost 2 bases, with 12 bases between them. This CDR3 has 15 amino acids.

V and J are TRBV19 and TRBJ1-2, with a possible D match to TRBD1 (6 bases). The CDR3 has 11 residues. Between the trimmed V and J ends, which lost 6 bases and 8 bases, there was a span of 10 bases. In germline, CDR1 is LNHDA, CDR2 SQIVND (reference sequence). The CDR3 region has the DNA TGTGCCAGTAGATCCGGGACAGGCTACACCTTC. Translated, it gives CASRSGTGYTF.

This chain connects TRBV5-6 to TRBJ1-1; D gene ambiguous. The V gene's germline CDR1 is SGHDT and CDR2 YYEEEE. This CDR3 is 12 amino acids long. V was shortened by 4 bases and J by 2 bases, with 6 bases between the two germline ends. The CDR3 coding sequence is TGTGCCAGCAGCCGAAGCAACACTGAAGCTTTCTTT. It yields the protein CASSRSNTEAFF.

The chain couples TRBV27 to TRBJ2-7; the match to TRBD2 covers 12 bases. Looked up from germline, CDR1 is MNHEY and CDR2 is SMNVEV (reference sequence). The trim removed 4 bases at V and 7 bases at J, leaving 8 bases unmatched. This CDR3 has 15 residues. CDR3 residues: CASSSVLAGGREQYF. CDR3 DNA: TGTGCCAGCAGTTCTGTTCTAGCGGGAGGGCGGGAGCAGTACTTC.

This chain uses TRBV29-1 with TRBJ2-3; 7 bases match TRBD2. CDR3 length equals 14 residues. J gave up 0 bases and V 4 bases, and 4 bases lay outside the gene matches. Per germline, CDR1 SQVTM and CDR2 ANQGSEA. DNA for the CDR3: TGCAGCGTTGTTGGTAGCGGGAGCACAGATACGCAGTATTTT. This sequence encodes CSVVGSGSTDTQYF.

J is TRBJ2-7 and V is TRBV6-5, with 9 bases lining up with TRBD2. The CDR3 has 15 amino acids. Germline V CDR1 and CDR2: MNHEY, SVGAGI. The trim removed 1 base at V and 2 bases at J, leaving 3 bases unmatched. The CDR3 nucleotides read TGTGCCAGCAGTTACTTGGCTAGCGGGACCTACGAGCAGTACTTC. Residues: CASSYLASGTYEQYF.

The rearrangement joins TRBV4-2 to TRBJ1-1; 7 bases align to TRBD1. The germline gives CDR1 LGHNA, CDR2 YNFKEQ. This CDR3 is 14 amino acids long. With 0 bases clipped from V and 5 bases from J, the junction kept 3 bases outside the gene matches. The CDR3 DNA follows: TGTGCCAGCAGCCAAGAAGGGGGCGGGACTGAAGCTTTCTTT. This sequence encodes CASSQEGGGTEAFF.

The chain employs TRBV4-1 and TRBJ2-1; 14 positions match TRBD2. CDR3 length: 15 amino acids. Germline CDR1 is MGHRA and CDR2 is YSYEKL. The V gene end was trimmed by 4 bases and the J gene end by 9 bases; junction bases not matched to a gene: 5. The CDR3 region is CASSLGLAGVSEQFF. The CDR3 DNA follows: TGCGCCAGCAGCCTGGGACTAGCGGGAGTCTCTGAGCAGTTCTTC.

CDR3 in DNA: TGCGCCAGCAGCCCGGGGGGGGACACTGAAGCTTTCTTT. It encodes CASSPGGDTEAFF. This sequence joins TRBV5-1 and TRBJ1-1; D is perhaps TRBD1 (5 bases). Germline values: CDR1 SGHRS, CDR2 YFSETQ. This CDR3 has 13 amino acids. The germline V and J ends were trimmed by 4 bases and 3 bases, with 10 bases remaining between them.

This clone has only a few counts. This chain connects TRBV5-4 to TRBJ1-2; 8 bases align to TRBD1. The germline CDR1 and CDR2 sequences are SGHNT and YYREEE (reference sequence). V was clipped by 5 bases and J by 4 bases; unmatched bases: 4. CDR3 size: 13 residues. Here the CDR3 DNA reads TGTGCCAGCAGGAGGACAGGGATCTATGGCTACACCTTC. It specifies CASRRTGIYGYTF.

The chain joins TRBV11-2 to TRBJ2-5; TRBD2 aligns across 8 bases. The CDR3 covers 16 residues. Per germline, CDR1 SGHAT and CDR2 FQNNGV. The trim removed 1 base at V and 5 bases at J, leaving 9 bases unmatched. Here the CDR3 reads CASSLGREAQAETQYF. The CDR3 bases are TGTGCCAGCAGCTTAGGGCGGGAGGCCCAAGCTGAGACCCAGTACTTC.

The V and J genes are TRBV15 and TRBJ2-1; TRBD2 aligns across 8 bases. Germline CDR1 reads LNHNV; CDR2 reads YYDKDF (reference sequence). V dropped 1 base and J dropped 7; count of bases not matched to a gene: 6. This CDR3 comprises 15 residues. In nucleotides, the CDR3 is TGTGCCACCAGCAGAGGGGAGCGGGAGAGGAATGAGCAGTTCTTC. Amino acids: CATSRGERERNEQFF.

The table lists this clone with a count of one. The chain is built from TRBV29-1 and TRBJ2-7; D is possibly TRBD2 (6 bases). V was trimmed by 5 bases and J by 3 bases, leaving 14 bases between them. Germline V gene sequence: CDR1 SQVTM, CDR2 ANQGSEA. This CDR3 is built from 13 residues. The CDR3 reads CSVQEGGFYEQYF. The CDR3 DNA follows: TGCAGCGTTCAGGAGGGCGGATTCTACGAGCAGTACTTC.

The table lists this clone with a few counts. This chain uses TRBV2 with TRBJ2-7, with D maybe TRBD1 (6 bases). Germline V gene data show CDR1 as SNHLY and CDR2 as FYNNEI. CDR3 size: 14 residues. V dropped 3 bases and J dropped 0 bases, with 9 bases sitting between them. DNA for the CDR3: TGTGCCAGCAGTGATCAGGGGTCCTCCTACGAGCAGTACTTC. Its translation is CASSDQGSSYEQYF.

The chain has TRBV28 and TRBJ2-4, with 9 bases matching TRBD1. CDR1 is MDHEN and CDR2 is SYDVKM in the germline V gene. Unmatched junction bases numbered 8, after V lost 2 bases and J lost 3 bases. The CDR3 is 17 amino acids. In nucleotides, the CDR3 is TGTGCCAGCAGTTTAAGTGGGACAGGGAAAGGCAAAAACATTCAGTACTTC. This codes for CASSLSGTGKGKNIQYF. The variable domain in full, completed from reference TRBV28 and TRBJ2-4, reads DVKVTQSSRYLVKRTGEKVFLECVQDMDHENMFWYRQDPGLGLRLIYFSYDVKMKEKGDIPEGYSVSREKKERFSLILESASTNQTSMYLCASSLSGTGKGKNIQYFGAGTRLSVL.

This chain uses TRBV9 with TRBJ2-1, with TRBD2 matching over 11 bases. The V and J ends lost 3 bases and 6 bases, in that order; junction bases with no gene match: 8. The CDR3 covers 16 residues. Germline CDR1 SGDLS, CDR2 YYNGEE. CDR3 in amino acids: CASSASPSGRFNEQFF. CDR3 DNA sequence: TGTGCCAGCAGCGCCTCGCCTAGCGGGAGGTTCAATGAGCAGTTCTTC.

The rearrangement uses TRBV28 and TRBJ2-1; no firm D call. Trimming cost V 5 bases and J 0 bases, with 11 bases left between them. CDR3 length equals 15 residues. CDR1 MDHEN and CDR2 SYDVKM come from the germline V gene. The CDR3 coding sequence is TGTGCCAGCAGTGACGACTGGAGCTCCTACAATGAGCAGTTCTTC. Protein product: CASSDDWSSYNEQFF.

J is TRBJ2-3 and V is TRBV27; TRBD1 agrees at 8 bases. The junction had 8 bases not matched to a gene; V was cut back by 2 bases and J by 4 bases. This CDR3 contains 16 residues. Germline values: CDR1 MNHEY, CDR2 SMNVEV (reference sequence). DNA of the CDR3: TGTGCCAGCAGTTTACGGGAGACAGGGGTCGCAGATACGCAGTATTTT. It is translated as CASSLRETGVADTQYF.

The V and J genes are TRBV6-1 and TRBJ1-3, with D possibly TRBD1 on 5 matching bases. Trimming took 2 bases from V and 3 from J, leaving 8 bases between them. Germline values: CDR1 MNHNS, CDR2 SASEGT. The CDR3 extends over 14 amino acids. DNA for the CDR3: TGTGCCAGCAGTGAACAGGGTGATGGAAACACCATATATTTT. This codes for CASSEQGDGNTIYF.

V usage is TRBV15 and J usage is TRBJ2-2; 8 bases line up with TRBD2. From germline, CDR1 is LNHNV and CDR2 YYDKDF (reference sequence). V gave up 2 bases and J gave up 1 base; unmatched junction bases: 9. The CDR3 consists of 18 residues. The CDR3 is CATSRSPGSGVNTGELFF. The DNA of the CDR3 is TGTGCCACCAGCAGATCCCCGGGTAGCGGGGTGAACACCGGGGAGCTGTTTTTT. The full variable domain, in which reference TRBV15 and TRBJ2-2 provide the parts outside the CDR3, is DAMVIQNPRYQVTQFGKPVTLSCSQTLNHNVMYWYQQKSSQAPKLLFHYYDKDFNNEADTPDNFQSRRPNTSFCFLDIRSPGLGDTAMYLCATSRSPGSGVNTGELFFGEGSRLTVL.

The rearrangement joins TRBV5-4 to TRBJ1-2; TRBD1 might be the D (6 bases). This CDR3 has 15 amino acids. The germline V and J ends were trimmed by 2 bases and 4 bases, with 15 bases remaining between them. Germline loops: CDR1 SGHNT, CDR2 YYREEE (reference sequence). CDR3 coding DNA: TGTGCCAGCAGCTTCCGGCCTGGACAGACCTATGGCTACACCTTC. It is translated as CASSFRPGQTYGYTF. Full variable domain (outside the CDR3, taken from reference TRBV5-4 and TRBJ1-2): ETGVTQSPTHLIKTRGQQVTLRCSSQSGHNTVSWYQQALGQGPQFIFQYYREEENGRGNFPPRFSGLQFPNYSSELNVNALELDDSALYLCASSFRPGQTYGYTFGSGTRLTVV.

This clone was observed once. This chain connects TRBV4-2 to TRBJ2-1, with 9 bases fitting TRBD2. Germline V gene lookup returns CDR1 LGHNA and CDR2 YNFKEQ. This CDR3 is built from 19 residues. The junction had 10 bases not matched to a gene; V was cut back by 1 base and J by 0 bases. The CDR3 DNA reads as TGTGCCAGCAGCCAAGTTCAGGGGCTAGCGGGGAGCTCCTACAATGAGCAGTTCTTC. Translated: CASSQVQGLAGSSYNEQFF.

In DNA, the CDR3 is TGTGCCAGCGGGGACAGTATGGGTACCGGGGAGCTGTTTTTT. Translating gives CASGDSMGTGELFF. The J gene is TRBJ2-2, the V gene TRBV28; 7 bases are shared with TRBD1. This CDR3 has 14 residues. Germline trimming cut 8 bases from V and 5 bases from J; bases unmatched to any gene: 8. CDR1 and CDR2 (germline): MDHEN, SYDVKM.

This clone was found a few times. The chain is built from TRBV30 and TRBJ1-5, with a weak D call TRBD1 (5 bases). The CDR3 extends over 14 amino acids. Germline CDR1 reads GTSNPN; CDR2 reads SVGIG (reference sequence). The ends were cut back, 1 base at V and 4 bases at J, with 11 bases in the middle. The CDR3 reads CAWSGQTGNQPQHF. The CDR3 coding sequence is TGTGCCTGGAGTGGACAAACAGGAAATCAGCCCCAGCATTTT.

The chain recombines TRBV9 with TRBJ2-2; D perhaps matches TRBD2 (6 bases). The V end lost 0 bases, the J end lost 4 bases, and 13 bases lay between the germline ends. Per germline, CDR1 SGDLS and CDR2 YYNGEE. The CDR3 loop spans 16 amino acids. The CDR3 nucleotides are TGTGCCAGCAGCGTAGAAAGGTCGGGGGTCACCGGGGAGCTGTTTTTT. This gives the protein CASSVERSGVTGELFF.

The gene calls are TRBV7-2 and TRBJ2-1, with TRBD1 matching 9 bases. Germline V gene lookup returns CDR1 SGHTA and CDR2 FQGNSA. J gave up 15 bases and V 4 bases, and 7 bases lay outside the gene matches. The CDR3 sequence is 12 residues long. CDR3 residues: CASSSTTQGAFF. Here the CDR3 DNA reads TGTGCCAGCAGCTCTACTACACAGGGGGCGTTCTTC.

This clone was picked up one time. This CDR3 is CASSDDTGAKETQYF. CDR3 DNA sequence: TGTGCCAGCAGCGACGATACAGGGGCCAAGGAGACCCAGTACTTC. The chain couples TRBV9 to TRBJ2-5, with TRBD1 identical over 7 bases. There are 15 residues in the CDR3. Germline values: CDR1 SGDLS, CDR2 YYNGEE. The trim removed 3 bases at V and 5 bases at J, leaving 10 bases unmatched.

The sample holds a few counts of this clone. For the CDR3, the DNA is TGTGCTAGTGGCAAGGGACAGGGGGCTGGAGATACGCAGTATTTT. This codes for CASGKGQGAGDTQYF. The V call is TRBV12-5, the J call TRBJ2-3; 12 positions match TRBD1. The CDR3 runs 15 residues. CDR1 is LGHNT and CDR2 is FRNRAP in the germline V gene. The J segment lost 5 bases and the V segment lost 6 bases, leaving 6 bases of the junction unmatched.

The chain employs TRBV19 and TRBJ1-2; D not resolved. Germline loops: CDR1 LNHDA, CDR2 SQIVND (reference sequence). The CDR3 loop spans 12 amino acids. Trimming cost V 9 bases and J 7 bases, with 15 bases left between them. DNA of the CDR3: TGTGCCAGCGGACGGGGAATGGGTGGCTACACCTTC. It specifies CASGRGMGGYTF.